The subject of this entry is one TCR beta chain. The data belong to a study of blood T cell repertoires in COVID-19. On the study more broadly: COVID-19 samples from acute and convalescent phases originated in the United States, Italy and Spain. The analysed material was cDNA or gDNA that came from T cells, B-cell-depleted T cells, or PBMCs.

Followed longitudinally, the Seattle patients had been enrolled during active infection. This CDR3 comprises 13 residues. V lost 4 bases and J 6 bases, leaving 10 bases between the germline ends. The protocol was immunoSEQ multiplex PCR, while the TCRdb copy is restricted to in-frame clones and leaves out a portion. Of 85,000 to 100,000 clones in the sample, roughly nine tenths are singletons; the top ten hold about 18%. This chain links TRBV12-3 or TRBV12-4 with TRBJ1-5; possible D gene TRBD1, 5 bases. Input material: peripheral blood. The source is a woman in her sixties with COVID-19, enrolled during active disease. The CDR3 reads CASSSGGSQPQHF. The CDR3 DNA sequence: TGTGCCAGCAGTTCGGGGGGTAGTCAGCCCCAGCATTTT.